A single sample gave rise to the 6 T cell receptor beta chains below, sequenced in a study of blood T cell repertoires in COVID-19. Profiled with immunoSEQ multiplex PCR; TCRdb holds only in-frame clones, not every one. The sample lists 450,000 or so clones; about 87% were seen once. Specimen: peripheral blood. The receptor set was obtained from a man younger than 35 with COVID-19, enrolled during active disease.

The chain carries TRBV29-1 and TRBJ2-3; D remains unclear. This CDR3 region has 11 residues. V was trimmed by 3 bases and J by 5 bases, leaving 6 bases between them. Per germline, CDR1 SQVTM and CDR2 ANQGSEA. The CDR3 reads CSVEPGDTQYF. The CDR3 bases are TGCAGCGTTGAGCCCGGAGATACGCAGTATTTT.

The rearrangement joins TRBV11-3 to TRBJ2-5; 11 positions agree with TRBD2. V gave up 5 bases and J gave up 5 bases; unmatched junction bases: 7. The CDR3 extends over 15 amino acids. Germline CDR1 is SGHNT and CDR2 is YENEEA. The CDR3 sequence: CASSPASGRMETQYF. The CDR3 DNA follows: TGTGCCAGCAGCCCCGCTAGCGGGAGGATGGAGACCCAGTACTTC. The variable domain in full, completed from reference TRBV11-3 and TRBJ2-5, reads EAGVVQSPRYKIIEKKQPVAFWCNPISGHNTLYWYLQNLGQGPELLIRYENEEAVDDSQLPKDRFSAERLKGVDSTLKIQPAELGDSAVYLCASSPASGRMETQYFGPGTRLLVL.

This clone is a singleton in its sample. This chain connects TRBV5-1 to TRBJ2-7, with 11 nucleotides matching TRBD2. The CDR3 spans 17 residues. V lost 0 bases, J lost 1 base, and 6 bases stayed unmatched. CDR1 and CDR2 from the germline V gene are SGHRS and YFSETQ. The CDR3 loop reads CASSLVVAGGLSYEQYF. Written as DNA, the CDR3 is TGCGCCAGCAGCTTGGTGGTAGCGGGAGGGTTGTCCTACGAGCAGTACTTC. The variable domain in full, with the rest retrieved from reference TRBV5-1 and TRBJ2-7, is KAGVTQTPRYLIKTRGQQVTLSCSPISGHRSVSWYQQTPGQGLQFLFEYFSETQRNKGNFPGRFSGRQFSNSRSEMNVSTLELGDSALYLCASSLVVAGGLSYEQYFGPGTRLTVT.

The CDR3 region is CASSPSRGGGYEQYF. In DNA form, the CDR3 reads TGTGCCAGCTCACCAAGTCGGGGAGGCGGGTACGAGCAGTACTTC. This chain links TRBV18 with TRBJ2-7; tentatively, D is TRBD2 (6 bases). This CDR3 is 15 amino acids long. Per germline, CDR1 KGHSH and CDR2 LQKENI. V was pared by 2 bases and J by 4 bases, with 15 bases between.

CDR3 nucleotides: TGTGCCAGCAGCTTAGGGAGGACAGGGAGCACAGATACGCAGTATTTT. This translates into CASSLGRTGSTDTQYF. V and J are TRBV5-8 and TRBJ2-3; 8 nucleotides align to TRBD1. CDR3 length: 16 amino acids. V lost 2 bases to trimming and J lost 0 bases; unmatched junction nucleotides: 5. The germline V gene encodes CDR1 SGHTS and CDR2 YDEGEE.

The chain links TRBV7-9 to TRBJ2-3, with a weak D call TRBD1 (5 bases). The CDR3 is made up of 15 amino acids. Germline V gene lookup returns CDR1 SEHNR and CDR2 FQNEAQ (reference sequence). Trimming removed 5 bases at V and 4 bases at J, with 16 bases between. CDR3 sequence: CASSPWVRDADTQYF. CDR3 in DNA: TGTGCCAGCAGCCCCTGGGTCAGGGATGCAGATACGCAGTATTTT.